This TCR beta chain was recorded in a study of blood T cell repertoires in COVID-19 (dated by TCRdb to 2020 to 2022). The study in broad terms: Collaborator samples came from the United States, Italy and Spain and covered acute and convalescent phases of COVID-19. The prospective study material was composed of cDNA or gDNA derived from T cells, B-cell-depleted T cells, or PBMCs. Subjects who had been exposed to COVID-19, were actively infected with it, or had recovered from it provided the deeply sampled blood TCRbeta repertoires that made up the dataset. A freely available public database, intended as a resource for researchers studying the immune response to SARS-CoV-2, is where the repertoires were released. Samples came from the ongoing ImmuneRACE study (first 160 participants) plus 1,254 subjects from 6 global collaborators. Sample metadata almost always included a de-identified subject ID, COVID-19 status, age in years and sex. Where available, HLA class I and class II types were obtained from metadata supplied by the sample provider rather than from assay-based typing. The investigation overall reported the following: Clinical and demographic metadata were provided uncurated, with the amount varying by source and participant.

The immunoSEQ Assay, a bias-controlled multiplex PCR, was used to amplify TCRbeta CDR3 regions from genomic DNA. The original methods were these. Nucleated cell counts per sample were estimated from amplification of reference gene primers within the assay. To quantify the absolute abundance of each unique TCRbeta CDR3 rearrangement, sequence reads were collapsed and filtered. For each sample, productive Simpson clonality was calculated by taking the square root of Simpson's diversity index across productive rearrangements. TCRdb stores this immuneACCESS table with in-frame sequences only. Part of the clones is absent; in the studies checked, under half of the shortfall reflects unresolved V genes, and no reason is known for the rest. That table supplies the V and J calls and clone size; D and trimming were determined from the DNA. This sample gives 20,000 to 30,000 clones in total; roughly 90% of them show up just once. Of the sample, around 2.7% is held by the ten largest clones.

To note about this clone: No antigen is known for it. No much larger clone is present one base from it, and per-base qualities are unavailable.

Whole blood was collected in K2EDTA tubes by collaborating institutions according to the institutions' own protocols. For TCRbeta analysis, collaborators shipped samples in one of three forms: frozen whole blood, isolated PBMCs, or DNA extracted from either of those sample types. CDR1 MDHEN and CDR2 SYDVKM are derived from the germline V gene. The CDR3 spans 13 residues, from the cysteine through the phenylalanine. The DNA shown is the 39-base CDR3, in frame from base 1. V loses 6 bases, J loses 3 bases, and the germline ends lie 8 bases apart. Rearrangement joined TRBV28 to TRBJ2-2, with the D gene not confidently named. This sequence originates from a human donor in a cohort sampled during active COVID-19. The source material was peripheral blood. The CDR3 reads CASRFRDTGELFF. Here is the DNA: TGTGCCAGCAGATTTCGGGACACCGGGGAGCTGTTTTTT.